This is a list of T cell receptor beta chains from one sample in a study of T cell responses to AZD1222 COVID-19 vaccine. TCRdb's copy holds only in-frame clones and misses some; the assay was immunoSEQ multiplex PCR. The data hold 85,000 to 110,000 clones, with 91% observed a single time. This specimen was peripheral blood, taken on day 0 of AZD1222 vaccination. All receptors derive from an adult in good health. Each CDR3 is given with its conserved first and last residue. Each record gives: CDR3 DNA, CDR3 protein, clone size, V gene, J gene, D gene. A D gene is named only where the DNA matches it firmly. Clone size is stated in some rows and not others, as once, few, many or a class when expanded.

CDR3 DNA: TGTGCCAGCACTTGGGGGGAGTTAAAGCAGTACTTC; CDR3 protein: CASTWGELKQYF; clone size: NA; V gene: TRBV6-5; J gene: TRBJ2-7; D gene: NA
CDR3 DNA: TGTGCCAGCAGGTGGGGGTTAGGCAATCAGCCCCAGCATTTT; CDR3 protein: CASRWGLGNQPQHF; clone size: few; V gene: TRBV28; J gene: TRBJ1-5; D gene: NA
CDR3 DNA: TGTGCCAGCAGTTCAGACCTAATGAACACTGAAGCTTTCTTT; CDR3 protein: CASSSDLMNTEAFF; clone size: NA; V gene: TRBV6-5; J gene: TRBJ1-1; D gene: NA
CDR3 DNA: TGTGCCAGCTCACCTTACAGAACCAATGAGCAGTTCTTC; CDR3 protein: CASSPYRTNEQFF; clone size: NA; V gene: TRBV18; J gene: TRBJ2-1; D gene: NA
CDR3 DNA: TGTGCCAGCAGACTGGGAGGGACGGCTGGAAACACCATATATTTT; CDR3 protein: CASRLGGTAGNTIYF; clone size: NA; V gene: TRBV28; J gene: TRBJ1-3; D gene: NA
CDR3 DNA: TGTGCCAGCAGCGATTTAAGTAACACCATATATTTT; CDR3 protein: CASSDLSNTIYF; clone size: NA; V gene: TRBV9; J gene: TRBJ1-3; D gene: NA
CDR3 DNA: TGTGCCAGCAGCCAAGATTCGAGTAAGGCTAGTTATGGAAACACCATATATTTT; CDR3 protein: CASSQDSSKASYGNTIYF; clone size: NA; V gene: TRBV4-2; J gene: TRBJ1-3; D gene: NA
CDR3 DNA: TGTGCCAGCTCAGCGCACTCCTACGAGCAGTACTTC; CDR3 protein: CASSAHSYEQYF; clone size: NA; V gene: TRBV18; J gene: TRBJ2-7; D gene: NA
CDR3 DNA: TGTGCCAGCAGCTCGCCGGGACAGGGGAATTCCTACAATGAGCAGTTCTTC; CDR3 protein: CASSSPGQGNSYNEQFF; clone size: NA; V gene: TRBV13; J gene: TRBJ2-1; D gene: TRBD1
CDR3 DNA: TGTGCCAGCAGTGCACAGGGGCTATCCCTAGGTGGCTACACCTTC; CDR3 protein: CASSAQGLSLGGYTF; clone size: NA; V gene: TRBV27; J gene: TRBJ1-2; D gene: TRBD1
CDR3 DNA: TGTGCCAGCAGCCCCCTGATTCACAATGAGCAGTTCTTC; CDR3 protein: CASSPLIHNEQFF; clone size: NA; V gene: TRBV21-1; J gene: TRBJ2-1; D gene: NA
CDR3 DNA: TGTGCCAGCAGCCACCTCGGGACTAGCGGGAGTTACGAGCAGTACTTC; CDR3 protein: CASSHLGTSGSYEQYF; clone size: NA; V gene: TRBV4-2; J gene: TRBJ2-7; D gene: TRBD2
CDR3 DNA: TGTGCCAGCAGCTTCCTGGGACTAGCGGGTTCTGGGGCCAACGTCCTGACTTTC; CDR3 protein: CASSFLGLAGSGANVLTF; clone size: NA; V gene: TRBV7-2; J gene: TRBJ2-6; D gene: TRBD2
CDR3 DNA: TGTGCCAGCAGCTTCAGGGGCGCGGGCCTGACCCACGAGCAGTACTTC; CDR3 protein: CASSFRGAGLTHEQYF; clone size: NA; V gene: TRBV7-9; J gene: TRBJ2-7; D gene: NA
CDR3 DNA: TGTGCCAGCTCATTGGCGGGAGATTACGAGCAGTACTTC; CDR3 protein: CASSLAGDYEQYF; clone size: NA; V gene: TRBV18; J gene: TRBJ2-7; D gene: TRBD2
CDR3 DNA: TGTGCCAGCAGTGAACTTGGCGGTAACCTGTTATCCTACGAGCAGTACTTC; CDR3 protein: CASSELGGNLLSYEQYF; clone size: NA; V gene: TRBV6-1; J gene: TRBJ2-7; D gene: NA
CDR3 DNA: TGTGCCAGCAAGGACAGGGGGCGGGAGACCCAGTACTTC; CDR3 protein: CASKDRGRETQYF; clone size: NA; V gene: TRBV19; J gene: TRBJ2-5; D gene: TRBD1
CDR3 DNA: TGTGCCACCAGTGATTTGCCGGGCACTAGCGGCACACCCGGTGGGCAGTACTTC; CDR3 protein: CATSDLPGTSGTPGGQYF; clone size: few; V gene: TRBV24-1; J gene: TRBJ2-7; D gene: TRBD2
CDR3 DNA: TGTGCCAGCAGGGGCCTAGCGGAAGTATTCTACGAGCAGTACTTC; CDR3 protein: CASRGLAEVFYEQYF; clone size: NA; V gene: TRBV3-1/TRBV3-2; J gene: TRBJ2-7; D gene: TRBD2
CDR3 DNA: TGCGCCAGCAGCCAAGGGACAGGGGCGTTTTTGGCTGGAAACACCATATATTTT; CDR3 protein: CASSQGTGAFLAGNTIYF; clone size: NA; V gene: TRBV4-1; J gene: TRBJ1-3; D gene: TRBD1
CDR3 DNA: TGTGCCAGCACCGCCCTCTATGGCTACACCTTC; CDR3 protein: CASTALYGYTF; clone size: NA; V gene: TRBV7-9; J gene: TRBJ1-2; D gene: NA
CDR3 DNA: TGTGCCAGCAGCTTCCGGACAGATGGCTACACCTTC; CDR3 protein: CASSFRTDGYTF; clone size: NA; V gene: TRBV7-2; J gene: TRBJ1-2; D gene: NA
CDR3 DNA: TGTGCCAGCAGCACCCGGGACAGGGGGAACACTGAAGCTTTCTTT; CDR3 protein: CASSTRDRGNTEAFF; clone size: NA; V gene: TRBV5-4; J gene: TRBJ1-1; D gene: TRBD1
CDR3 DNA: TGTGCCAGTAGCAGGGACAGGGGGCTGCCCGAGCAGTACTTC; CDR3 protein: CASSRDRGLPEQYF; clone size: NA; V gene: TRBV19; J gene: TRBJ2-7; D gene: TRBD1
CDR3 DNA: TGTGCCAGCAGTTTATGGAGAGGCTATGGCTACACCTTC; CDR3 protein: CASSLWRGYGYTF; clone size: NA; V gene: TRBV27; J gene: TRBJ1-2; D gene: NA
CDR3 DNA: TGTGCCAGCAGCCCCGACTACAATGAGCAGTTCTTC; CDR3 protein: CASSPDYNEQFF; clone size: NA; V gene: TRBV11-2; J gene: TRBJ2-1; D gene: NA
CDR3 DNA: TGTGCCAGCAGCTTAGTGTGGGGTACTGAAGCTTTCTTT; CDR3 protein: CASSLVWGTEAFF; clone size: once; V gene: TRBV7-6; J gene: TRBJ1-1; D gene: NA
CDR3 DNA: TGTGCCAGCAGCCTACTTAGGCTGAGGGCCGTCTACAATGAGCAGTTCTTC; CDR3 protein: CASSLLRLRAVYNEQFF; clone size: NA; V gene: TRBV13; J gene: TRBJ2-1; D gene: NA
CDR3 DNA: TGTGCCAGTAGTAGTCCTCCCGGGACAGGTCCAAGTAGCAATCAGCCCCAGCATTTT; CDR3 protein: CASSSPPGTGPSSNQPQHF; clone size: NA; V gene: TRBV19; J gene: TRBJ1-5; D gene: TRBD1
CDR3 DNA: TGTGCCAGTAGTAATCAGCGGTCGTCCTACGAGCAGTACTTC; CDR3 protein: CASSNQRSSYEQYF; clone size: NA; V gene: TRBV19; J gene: TRBJ2-7; D gene: NA
CDR3 DNA: TGTGCCAGCAGCAAAGCCGCGGAAGGCGAGCAGTACTTC; CDR3 protein: CASSKAAEGEQYF; clone size: once; V gene: TRBV21-1; J gene: TRBJ2-7; D gene: NA
CDR3 DNA: TGTGCCAGCAGAAGACTAGCACCGAGCTCCTACAATGAGCAGTTCTTC; CDR3 protein: CASRRLAPSSYNEQFF; clone size: NA; V gene: TRBV2; J gene: TRBJ2-1; D gene: TRBD2
CDR3 DNA: TGTGCCAGCAGCGCGGGACTAGCGGCCCTGAGCTCCTACAATGAGCAGTTCTTC; CDR3 protein: CASSAGLAALSSYNEQFF; clone size: NA; V gene: TRBV28; J gene: TRBJ2-1; D gene: TRBD2
CDR3 DNA: TGTGCCAGCAGCCGCCGGACAGCCTTAAATTCACCCCTCCACTTT; CDR3 protein: CASSRRTALNSPLHF; clone size: NA; V gene: TRBV7-9; J gene: TRBJ1-6; D gene: NA
CDR3 DNA: TGTGCCAGCAGTGCGACTAGCGGACCCTACGAGCAGTACTTC; CDR3 protein: CASSATSGPYEQYF; clone size: once; V gene: TRBV27; J gene: TRBJ2-7; D gene: TRBD2
CDR3 DNA: TGTGCTAGTGGTTTGGGACAGCCGAACACTGAAGCTTTCTTT; CDR3 protein: CASGLGQPNTEAFF; clone size: once; V gene: TRBV12-5; J gene: TRBJ1-1; D gene: NA
CDR3 DNA: TGTGCCAGCAGTGACTCTCTTAAGGGCCTCAGGACCTCCTATGGCTACACCTTC; CDR3 protein: CASSDSLKGLRTSYGYTF; clone size: NA; V gene: TRBV6-4; J gene: TRBJ1-2; D gene: NA
CDR3 DNA: TGTGCCAGCAGTGACGGCGGAACCCCCCCGGCAGGGGGAAACACCTTC; CDR3 protein: CASSDGGTPPAGGNTF; clone size: NA; V gene: TRBV6-1; J gene: TRBJ1-2; D gene: TRBD1
CDR3 DNA: TGTGCCAGCAGGGACAGGGTTTGGCAGTACTTC; CDR3 protein: CASRDRVWQYF; clone size: NA; V gene: TRBV2; J gene: TRBJ2-7; D gene: TRBD1
CDR3 DNA: TGCGCCAGCAGCTTGGGGCCGGGGATCTCTGGAAACACCATATATTTT; CDR3 protein: CASSLGPGISGNTIYF; clone size: once; V gene: TRBV5-1; J gene: TRBJ1-3; D gene: NA
CDR3 DNA: TGTGCCAGCAGTTTGGGCTACGAGCAGTACTTC; CDR3 protein: CASSLGYEQYF; clone size: NA; V gene: TRBV2; J gene: TRBJ2-7; D gene: NA
CDR3 DNA: TGTGCCAGCAGCGTAGATGGGACAGGGGGTGGTGAGCAGTTCTTC; CDR3 protein: CASSVDGTGGGEQFF; clone size: NA; V gene: TRBV9; J gene: TRBJ2-1; D gene: TRBD1
CDR3 DNA: TGTGCCAGCAGTACAGGGTTTATTGCCACTGAAGCTTTCTTT; CDR3 protein: CASSTGFIATEAFF; clone size: NA; V gene: TRBV6-5; J gene: TRBJ1-1; D gene: NA
CDR3 DNA: TGCGCCAGCAGCTTCGGGGTCGCGGGGGACTATGGCTACACCTTC; CDR3 protein: CASSFGVAGDYGYTF; clone size: NA; V gene: TRBV5-1; J gene: TRBJ1-2; D gene: NA
CDR3 DNA: TGTGCCAGCAGCTTAGTCCAAAGAGCTAACTATGGCTACACCTTC; CDR3 protein: CASSLVQRANYGYTF; clone size: NA; V gene: TRBV11-2; J gene: TRBJ1-2; D gene: NA
CDR3 DNA: TGTGCCAGCAGTCGACTAGCTCGAACCTACGAGCAGTACTTC; CDR3 protein: CASSRLARTYEQYF; clone size: NA; V gene: TRBV6-6; J gene: TRBJ2-7; D gene: TRBD2
CDR3 DNA: TGTGCCAGCAGATCGCTACCCGCCTACGAGCAGTACTTC; CDR3 protein: CASRSLPAYEQYF; clone size: NA; V gene: TRBV6-5; J gene: TRBJ2-7; D gene: NA
CDR3 DNA: TGTGCCAGCAGCTTATACAGGGTTTCAGGAAACACCATATATTTT; CDR3 protein: CASSLYRVSGNTIYF; clone size: NA; V gene: TRBV5-8; J gene: TRBJ1-3; D gene: NA
CDR3 DNA: TGTGCCAGCACAGGGGGCCCTGGAAACACCATATATTTT; CDR3 protein: CASTGGPGNTIYF; clone size: NA; V gene: TRBV27; J gene: TRBJ1-3; D gene: TRBD1
CDR3 DNA: TGTGCCAGCAGTGACTCGACAAACTCTGGGGCCAACGTCCTGACTTTC; CDR3 protein: CASSDSTNSGANVLTF; clone size: NA; V gene: TRBV6-4; J gene: TRBJ2-6; D gene: NA
CDR3 DNA: TGTGCCAGCAGCCCACCTGGACAGTTTTATGGCTACACCTTC; CDR3 protein: CASSPPGQFYGYTF; clone size: NA; V gene: TRBV7-9; J gene: TRBJ1-2; D gene: NA
CDR3 DNA: TGTGCCAGCAGTTCGCCTTCAGGAGGAGGACCCTACGAGCAGTACTTC; CDR3 protein: CASSSPSGGGPYEQYF; clone size: NA; V gene: TRBV27; J gene: TRBJ2-7; D gene: NA
CDR3 DNA: TGTGCCAGCAGAGACTGGGGGACCGAAGTTGGACTAGCGGGGGTCTACGAGCAGTACTTC; CDR3 protein: CASRDWGTEVGLAGVYEQYF; clone size: NA; V gene: TRBV2; J gene: TRBJ2-7; D gene: TRBD2
CDR3 DNA: TGTGCCAGCTCACCAAGGACATCTGGGATGACCGGGGAGCTGTTTTTT; CDR3 protein: CASSPRTSGMTGELFF; clone size: NA; V gene: TRBV18; J gene: TRBJ2-2; D gene: NA
CDR3 DNA: TGTGCCAGCAGTTTATTCGTGGGGGGGAGGCACGAGCAGTACTTC; CDR3 protein: CASSLFVGGRHEQYF; clone size: NA; V gene: TRBV28; J gene: TRBJ2-7; D gene: TRBD2
CDR3 DNA: TGTGCCAGTAGTACTAGCGGGGGGTGGGATGAGCAGTTCTTC; CDR3 protein: CASSTSGGWDEQFF; clone size: few; V gene: TRBV19; J gene: TRBJ2-1; D gene: TRBD2
CDR3 DNA: TGTGCCAGCAGCCAAGAAGACCTAGCGGATCCACCGGGGGAGCAGTACTTC; CDR3 protein: CASSQEDLADPPGEQYF; clone size: NA; V gene: TRBV3-1/TRBV3-2; J gene: TRBJ2-7; D gene: TRBD2